This TCR beta chain was documented in a study of Graves' ophthalmopathy and Graves' hyperthyroidism. Study-wide context: Ahead of any treatment, peripheral blood was obtained at the initial diagnosis.

Whole-study results and caveats: Clonotypes were expanded in thyroid at above 0.001 frequency, and most also appeared in blood.

The authors defined stable hyperthyroidism as no ophthalmopathy within 18 months of follow-up. The authors enrolled newly diagnosed hyperthyroidism patients aged 18 to 65 with under 2 months' duration. The ends were cut back, 4 bases at V and 0 bases at J, with 16 bases in the middle. This CDR3 region has 16 residues. Germline CDR1 reads SGDLS; CDR2 reads YYNGEE. RNA transcripts served as template for amplifying TCR beta CDR3 sequences. Investigators did first-round RT-PCR with HTBI primers, then second-round multiplex PCR. TCRdb fed the multiplex PCR reads into MiXCR, producing one record per CDR3 protein. The repertoire holds a few hundred thousand distinct CDR3 sequences, with 17% as singletons. A word on this clonotype: Its antigen is not known.

The chain is built from TRBV9 and TRBJ2-5; tentative D call: TRBD2 (6 bases). What was sequenced was peripheral blood. The sequence came from an adult woman with stable Graves' hyperthyroidism. CDR3 region: CASSLKTGTDQETQYF. The CDR3 DNA reads TGTGCCAGCAGCTTAAAAACCGGGACTGACCAAGAGACCCAGTACTTC.